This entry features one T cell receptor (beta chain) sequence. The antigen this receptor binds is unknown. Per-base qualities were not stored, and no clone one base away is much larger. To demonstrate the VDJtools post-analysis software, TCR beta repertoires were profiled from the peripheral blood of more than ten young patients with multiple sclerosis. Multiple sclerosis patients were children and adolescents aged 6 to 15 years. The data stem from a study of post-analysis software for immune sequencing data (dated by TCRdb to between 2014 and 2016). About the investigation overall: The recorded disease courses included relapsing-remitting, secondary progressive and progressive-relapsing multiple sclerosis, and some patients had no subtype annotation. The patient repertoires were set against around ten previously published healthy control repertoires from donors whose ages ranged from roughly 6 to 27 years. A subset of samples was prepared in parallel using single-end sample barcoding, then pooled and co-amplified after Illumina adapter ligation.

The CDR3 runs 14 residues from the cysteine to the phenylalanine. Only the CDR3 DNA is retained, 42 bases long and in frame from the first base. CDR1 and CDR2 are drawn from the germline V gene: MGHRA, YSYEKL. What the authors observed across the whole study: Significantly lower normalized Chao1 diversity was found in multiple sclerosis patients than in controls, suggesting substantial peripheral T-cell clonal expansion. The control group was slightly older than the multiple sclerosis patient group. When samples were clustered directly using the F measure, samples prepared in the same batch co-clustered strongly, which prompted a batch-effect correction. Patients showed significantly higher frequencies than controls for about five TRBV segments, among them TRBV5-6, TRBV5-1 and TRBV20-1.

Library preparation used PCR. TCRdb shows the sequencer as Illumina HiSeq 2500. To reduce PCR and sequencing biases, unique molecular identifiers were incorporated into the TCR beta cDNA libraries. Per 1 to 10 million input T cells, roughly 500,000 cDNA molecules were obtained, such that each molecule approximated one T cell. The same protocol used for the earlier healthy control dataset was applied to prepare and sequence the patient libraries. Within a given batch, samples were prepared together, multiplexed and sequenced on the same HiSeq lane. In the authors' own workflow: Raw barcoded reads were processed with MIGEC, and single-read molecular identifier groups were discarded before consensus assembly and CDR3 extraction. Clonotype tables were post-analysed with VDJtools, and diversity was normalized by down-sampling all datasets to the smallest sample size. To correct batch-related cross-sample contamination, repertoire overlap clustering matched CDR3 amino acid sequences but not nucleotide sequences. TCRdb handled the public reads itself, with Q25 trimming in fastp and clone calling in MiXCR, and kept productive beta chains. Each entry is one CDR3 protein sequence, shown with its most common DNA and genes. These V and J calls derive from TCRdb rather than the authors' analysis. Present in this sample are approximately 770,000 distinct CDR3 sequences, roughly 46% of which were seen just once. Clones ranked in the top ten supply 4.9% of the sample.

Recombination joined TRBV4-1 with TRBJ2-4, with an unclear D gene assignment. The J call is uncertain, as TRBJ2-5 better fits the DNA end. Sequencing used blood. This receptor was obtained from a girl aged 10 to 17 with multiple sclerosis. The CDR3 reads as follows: CASSQERVGETQYF. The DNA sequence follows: TGCGCCAGCAGCCAAGAAAGGGTCGGGGAGACCCAGTACTTC.